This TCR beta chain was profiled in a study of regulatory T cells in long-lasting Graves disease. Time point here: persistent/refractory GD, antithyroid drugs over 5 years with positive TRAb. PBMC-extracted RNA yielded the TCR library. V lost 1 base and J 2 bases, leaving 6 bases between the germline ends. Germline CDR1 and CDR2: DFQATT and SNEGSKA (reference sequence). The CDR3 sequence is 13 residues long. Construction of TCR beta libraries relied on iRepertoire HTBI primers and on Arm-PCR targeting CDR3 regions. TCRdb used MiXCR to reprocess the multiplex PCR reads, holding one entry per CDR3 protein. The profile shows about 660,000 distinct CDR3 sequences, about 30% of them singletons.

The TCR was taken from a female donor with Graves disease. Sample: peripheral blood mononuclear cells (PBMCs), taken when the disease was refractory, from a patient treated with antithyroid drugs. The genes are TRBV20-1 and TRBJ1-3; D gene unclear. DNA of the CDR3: TGCAGTGCTAGAGTCGAGGCTGGAAACACCATATATTTT. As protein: CSARVEAGNTIYF.